The next 25 T cell receptor beta chains were all read from a single sample in a study of persistence of HIV-infected CD4 T cells. Sequencing used immunoSEQ version 4 in survey mode. Measured with immunoSEQ multiplex PCR; TCRdb has only the in-frame clones, and not every one. The table has tens of thousands of clones, 82% seen once. No antigen is known for these receptors. The stimulus was lysate of CMV-infected fibroblasts, 10 ug/mL. CD40L-negative CD69-negative CD45RO-high memory CD4+ T cells were sorted as populations depleted of antigen-responding cells. Here the sequenced sample was CD4+ T cells sorted from PBMCs after 18-hour stimulation, taken from a patient who received antiretroviral therapy. These receptors were collected from an adult woman with HIV who was CMV-seropositive.

DNA of the CDR3: TGTGCCAGCAGCTCCCCGACCCTAGGGGTTGAGCAGTTCTTC. Amino acids: CASSSPTLGVEQFF. This chain joins TRBV5-6 and TRBJ2-1; a weak D match, TRBD1 (5 bases). This CDR3 spans 14 amino acids. Trimming cost V 3 bases and J 9 bases, with 16 bases left between them. The V gene's germline CDR1 is SGHDT and CDR2 YYEEEE.

The chain uses TRBV2 and TRBJ1-2, with D tentatively TRBD1 (6 bases). This CDR3 is 12 amino acids long. CDR1 SNHLY and CDR2 FYNNEI come from the germline V gene. V was pared by 6 bases and J by 2 bases, with 7 bases between. CDR3 sequence (DNA): TGTGCCAGCAGGAGGGGGAACTATGGCTACACCTTC. Translation: CASRRGNYGYTF.

The chain combines TRBV19 with TRBJ2-5; D tentatively reads TRBD1 or TRBD2 (5 bases each). V was trimmed by 2 bases and J by 2 bases, leaving 12 bases between them. Germline CDR1 LNHDA, CDR2 SQIVND (reference sequence). The CDR3 has 15 amino acids. The CDR3 is CASSISGTEQETQYF. The CDR3 region has the DNA TGTGCCAGTAGTATATCGGGGACGGAACAAGAGACCCAGTACTTC.

The chain carries TRBV19 and TRBJ1-6; perhaps TRBD1 as D (5 bases). V lost 7 bases to trimming and J lost 4 bases, with 14 bases between them. CDR3 length: 15 residues. CDR1 is LNHDA, CDR2 SQIVND, per germline (reference sequence). The CDR3 DNA is TGTGCCAGTATGGCCGGGACGGGGTATAATTCACCCCTCCACTTT. Its protein product is CASMAGTGYNSPLHF.

The rearrangement joins TRBV19 to TRBJ1-4, with D hard to call. The V end lost 3 bases, the J end lost 2 bases, and 16 bases lay between the germline ends. Per germline, CDR1 LNHDA and CDR2 SQIVND (reference sequence). The CDR3 loop spans 17 amino acids. The chain's CDR3 is CASSIGDASRTNEKLFF. The DNA of the CDR3 is TGTGCCAGTAGTATTGGAGATGCCTCGCGGACTAATGAAAAACTGTTTTTT.

The CDR3 sequence: CASRPGGSSGNTIYF. The CDR3 DNA follows: TGTGCCAGCAGACCGGGGGGTTCCTCTGGAAACACCATATATTTT. The chain couples TRBV5-5 to TRBJ1-3, with a tentative D call TRBD1 (5 bases). Trimming pared 5 bases from V and 0 bases from J, leaving 12 bases between. Looked up from germline, CDR1 is SGHKS and CDR2 is YYEKEE (reference sequence). This CDR3 is built from 15 residues.

As regards this clone: The sample holds other DNA sequences that translate to the same CDR3. The CDR3, as DNA: TGTGCCAGCAGCTTAGACGGCACCGGGGAGCTGTTTTTT. Translation: CASSLDGTGELFF. V usage is TRBV11-3 and J usage is TRBJ2-2; D remains unclear. V lost 0 bases and J 4 bases, leaving 3 bases between the germline ends. The CDR3 consists of 13 residues. CDR1 and CDR2 from the germline V gene are SGHNT and YENEEA.

The chain's CDR3 is CATSDPGTSGKTGELFF. CDR3 nucleotide sequence: TGTGCCACCAGTGATCCCGGGACTAGCGGGAAGACCGGGGAGCTGTTTTTT. The rearrangement joins TRBV24-1 to TRBJ2-2; 13 nucleotides agree with TRBD2. Germline lookup yields CDR1 KGHDR and CDR2 SFDVKD. The CDR3 has 17 amino acids. V lost 3 bases, J lost 5 bases, and 5 bases stayed unmatched.

The genes are TRBV10-2 and TRBJ1-2, with D maybe TRBD1 (5 bases). Trimming removed 8 bases from V and 6 bases from J, with 13 bases in between. Germline loops: CDR1 WSHSY, CDR2 SAAADI. There are 12 residues in the CDR3. This chain's CDR3 is CASQSREHGYTF. CDR3 DNA: TGCGCCAGCCAGAGCAGGGAACATGGCTACACCTTC.

J is TRBJ1-2 and V is TRBV5-6; tentatively, D is TRBD1 (5 bases). Per germline, CDR1 SGHDT and CDR2 YYEEEE. The CDR3 contains 15 residues. The V end lost 3 bases, the J end lost 7 bases, and 19 bases lay between the germline ends. CDR3 loop: CASSSSGRDWGGYTF. The CDR3 DNA is TGTGCCAGCAGCTCATCAGGGCGTGATTGGGGTGGCTACACCTTC.

The table lists this clone with a few counts. This chain uses TRBV19 with TRBJ1-5, with TRBD1 identical over 8 bases. Germline values: CDR1 LNHDA, CDR2 SQIVND (reference sequence). V was pared by 4 bases and J by 11 bases, with 16 bases of the junction left unmatched. The CDR3 contains 16 residues. The CDR3 DNA follows: TGTGCCAGTAGTACGGGGGACAGGCGTGGGGGTAAGGCCCAGCATTTT. This gives the protein CASSTGDRRGGKAQHF.

The rearrangement joins TRBV24-1 to TRBJ2-5, with D possibly being TRBD1 (5 bases). The CDR3 has 12 residues. Trimming shortened V by 7 bases and J by 0 bases, and 5 bases separated the two germline ends. Germline CDR1 and CDR2: KGHDR and SFDVKD. The CDR3 coding sequence is TGTGCCACCAGCAGGGACCAAGAGACCCAGTACTTC. Protein: CATSRDQETQYF.

The chain is built from TRBV19 and TRBJ2-3, with no clear D. Germline CDR1 is LNHDA and CDR2 is SQIVND (reference sequence). The CDR3 extends over 12 amino acids. Trimming left V 4 bases short and J 5 bases short, with 7 bases between. The CDR3 here is CASSKGRDTQYF. CDR3 in DNA: TGTGCCAGTAGTAAGGGAAGAGATACGCAGTATTTT.

The chain is built from TRBV30 and TRBJ1-6, with TRBD1 as a possible D gene (5 bases). Per germline, CDR1 GTSNPN and CDR2 SVGIG (reference sequence). Between the trimmed V and J ends, which lost 2 bases and 8 bases, there was a span of 19 bases. The CDR3 runs 16 residues. The CDR3 region is CAWSLSGGPGYSPLHF. Written as DNA, the CDR3 is TGTGCCTGGAGTCTCTCCGGGGGTCCGGGGTATTCACCCCTCCACTTT.

V gene TRBV2 combines with J gene TRBJ2-7, with D perhaps assigned TRBD1 or TRBD2 (5 bases each). From germline, CDR1 is SNHLY and CDR2 FYNNEI. V dropped 4 bases and J dropped 1 base, with 14 bases sitting between them. The CDR3 is 15 residues long. The CDR3 spells CASSVWGSLSYEQYF. The CDR3 nucleotides read TGTGCCAGCAGTGTTTGGGGGAGTCTGTCCTACGAGCAGTACTTC.

This rearrangement joins TRBV20-1 to TRBJ2-5, with unresolved D. The germline V gene encodes CDR1 DFQATT and CDR2 SNEGSKA (reference sequence). Trimming cost V 3 bases and J 3 bases, with 5 bases left between them. This CDR3 has 11 residues. CDR3 protein: CSARAEETQYF. CDR3 DNA sequence: TGCAGTGCTAGGGCTGAAGAGACCCAGTACTTC.

CDR3 in DNA: TGCGCCAGCAGCTTGGCTAGCGGGCCCTACAATGAGCAGTTCTTC. As protein: CASSLASGPYNEQFF. The J gene is TRBJ2-1, the V gene TRBV5-1; 8 bases are a match to TRBD2. With V trimmed by 0 bases and J by 2 bases, 1 base remained unmatched. The CDR3 runs to 15 residues. CDR1 is SGHRS and CDR2 is YFSETQ in the germline V gene. The whole variable domain, remainder taken from reference TRBV5-1 and TRBJ2-1, is KAGVTQTPRYLIKTRGQQVTLSCSPISGHRSVSWYQQTPGQGLQFLFEYFSETQRNKGNFPGRFSGRQFSNSRSEMNVSTLELGDSALYLCASSLASGPYNEQFFGPGTRLTVL.

This clone was counted a few times. This chain joins TRBV6-6 and TRBJ1-1, with D unresolved. This CDR3 spans 13 amino acids. Germline CDR1 is MNHNY and CDR2 is SVGAGI (reference sequence). Trimming left V 3 bases short and J 1 base short, with 6 bases between. The CDR3 DNA is TGTGCCAGCAGTTATGGGGAGAACACTGAAGCTTTCTTT. Translated: CASSYGENTEAFF.

The chain is built from TRBV7-2 and TRBJ1-2, with TRBD1 matching 9 bases. J lost 4 bases, V lost 1 base, and 4 bases had no gene match. Germline-derived CDR1 and CDR2 are SGHTA and FQGNSA. This CDR3 comprises 15 residues. The CDR3 DNA follows: TGTGCCAGCAGCTTAGTCACAGGGGGCAGCTATGGCTACACCTTC. Protein sequence: CASSLVTGGSYGYTF.

The chain combines TRBV6-1 with TRBJ2-1; 7 bases match TRBD1. The CDR3 totals 13 residues. Germline loops: CDR1 MNHNS, CDR2 SASEGT. The V segment lost 3 bases and the J segment 7 bases; nucleotides outside the gene matches: 3. The CDR3 coding sequence is TGTGCCAGCAGTGAGCGCAGGGGGAATGAGCAGTTCTTC. Residues: CASSERRGNEQFF.

The CDR3 region has the DNA TGCAGCGTTGGTAAAGGATCAGGGCCCCAGCATTTT. It yields the protein CSVGKGSGPQHF. V is TRBV29-1 and J is TRBJ1-5; D call uncertain. The CDR3 contains 12 residues. Germline-derived CDR1 and CDR2 are SQVTM and ANQGSEA. Trimming took 4 bases from V and 9 from J, leaving 13 bases between them.

The chain uses TRBV10-3 and TRBJ1-5; 9 bases are shared with TRBD1. This CDR3 region has 15 residues. Per the germline V gene, CDR1 is ENHRY and CDR2 is SYGVKD. V trimming: 2 bases; J trimming: 4 bases; junction bases outside the gene matches: 3. CDR3: CAISEETGGNQPQHF. CDR3 bases: TGTGCCATCAGTGAGGAGACAGGGGGTAATCAGCCCCAGCATTTT.

The gene calls are TRBV6-6 and TRBJ2-6; perhaps TRBD2 as D (6 bases). CDR1 is MNHNY and CDR2 is SVGAGI in the germline V gene (reference sequence). The CDR3 is 14 residues long. V was cut by 8 bases and J by 1 base, with 9 bases left in between. CDR3: CASGGGSGANVLTF. The CDR3 DNA follows: TGTGCCAGCGGCGGAGGGTCTGGGGCCAACGTCCTGACTTTC.

The J gene is TRBJ2-7, the V gene TRBV27; no definite D call. The V end was cut by 4 bases, the J end by 0 bases, with 10 bases between. The CDR3 contains 14 residues. Germline CDR1 and CDR2: MNHEY and SMNVEV (reference sequence). DNA of the CDR3: TGTGCCAGCAGTTCGACCTTCAGCTCCTACGAGCAGTACTTC. Protein product: CASSSTFSSYEQYF.

The sample holds a few counts of this clone. The chain combines TRBV7-9 with TRBJ1-5; D not resolved. CDR1 is SEHNR and CDR2 is FQNEAQ in the germline V gene (reference sequence). The CDR3 is 15 amino acids. The V end lost 1 base, the J end lost 4 bases, and 11 bases lay between the germline ends. Here the CDR3 DNA reads TGTGCCAGCAGCTTAGATTCAAGGGCTAATCAGCCCCAGCATTTT. As protein: CASSLDSRANQPQHF.